The next 12 T cell receptor beta chains were all read from a single sample in a study of Graves' ophthalmopathy and Graves' hyperthyroidism. The sequenced template was RNA, covering the TCR beta CDR3 region. Following a first-round RT-PCR that used HTBI primers, a second-round multiplex PCR was carried out. From the multiplex PCR reads, TCRdb called clonotypes with MiXCR, one entry per CDR3 protein. Counted here are about 620,000 distinct CDR3 sequences, 20% to 25% occurring once; the ten biggest clones make up approximately 7%. The sequenced sample was peripheral blood. These TCRs come from a woman between 18 and 29 years old with stable Graves' hyperthyroidism. Some clones in this sample may be carry-over from other donors' samples.

This clonotype was counted at least ten times. This chain connects TRBV12-3 or TRBV12-4 to TRBJ2-5; no reliable D call. The V and J ends lost 7 bases and 0 bases respectively, with 9 bases between them. The CDR3 is made up of 13 amino acids. The CDR3 here is CASTGWNQETQYF. In DNA, the CDR3 is TGTGCCAGCACGGGTTGGAACCAAGAGACCCAGTACTTC.

As to this clonotype: The germline gene is not matched at one end of the junction; a read error may be the cause. V and J are TRBV6-5 and TRBJ1-2; D uncertain. The germline CDR1 and CDR2 sequences are MNHEY and SVGAGI. The CDR3 consists of 15 residues. The CDR3, as DNA: TGTGCCGGCAGTTCCCTCTCCCGGGTCATTTATGGCTACACCTTC. Its translation: CAGSSLSRVIYGYTF.

V is TRBV6-2 or TRBV6-3 and J is TRBJ2-7; D is perhaps TRBD2 (5 bases). Trimming took off 4 bases at V and 5 bases at J, with 15 bases between the two ends. This CDR3 is built from 14 residues. CDR1 is MNHEY, CDR2 SVGEGT, per germline. The CDR3 DNA follows: TGTGCCAGCAGTTTCTCCCCTACGCGGGACGAGCAGTACTTC. Translating gives CASSFSPTRDEQYF.

This clonotype was counted between two and nine times. This chain links TRBV12-3 or TRBV12-4 with TRBJ2-7, with TRBD1 as a possible D gene (5 bases). Trimming took 2 bases from V and 2 from J, leaving 13 bases between them. The CDR3 is made up of 15 amino acids. CDR3 residues: CASSLSGLGAYEQYF. The CDR3 nucleotides are TGTGCCAGCAGTTTATCAGGGTTGGGTGCCTACGAGCAGTACTTC.

A single count supports this clonotype. A much bigger clone sits one base away, suggesting this may be a read error. V gene TRBV4-3 combines with J gene TRBJ2-5, with D maybe TRBD2 (7 bases). Germline CDR1 is LGHNA and CDR2 is YSLEER. The CDR3 sequence is 15 residues long. CDR3 DNA sequence: TGCGCCGGCAGCCAACTAACGGGGGGCAAAGAGACCCAGTACTTC. Its translation is CAGSQLTGGKETQYF.

The V gene is TRBV9, the J gene TRBJ2-7, with 7 bases identical to TRBD2. V lost 1 base, J lost 2 bases, and 6 bases stayed unmatched. The CDR3 is 15 residues long. CDR1 is SGDLS and CDR2 is YYNGEE in the germline V gene. The DNA of the CDR3 is TGTGCCAGCAGCGTATCTCCAGCGGGGACCTACGAGCAGTACTTC. Translating gives CASSVSPAGTYEQYF.

This clonotype came up many times. The chain has TRBV6-1 and TRBJ2-7; tentatively, D is TRBD1 or TRBD2 (5 bases each). The germline V gene encodes CDR1 MNHNS and CDR2 SASEGT. CDR3 length: 14 residues. Trimming removed 6 bases at V and 4 bases at J, with 16 bases between. The CDR3 DNA sequence: TGTGCCAGCAGATCGGACGGGACCGCTTACGAGCAGTACTTC. Translation: CASRSDGTAYEQYF.

V and J are TRBV10-3 and TRBJ2-7; D is uncertain. Germline V gene sequence: CDR1 ENHRY, CDR2 SYGVKD. Between the trimmed V and J ends, which lost 0 bases and 2 bases, there was a span of 14 bases. This CDR3 is 16 amino acids long. CDR3 in amino acids: CAISESRLIGTYEQYF. The CDR3 DNA follows: TGTGCCATCAGTGAGTCGAGGCTCATCGGCACCTACGAGCAGTACTTC.

This clonotype has ten or more counts. J is TRBJ1-5 and V is TRBV6-4; D remains ambiguous. CDR1 MRHNA and CDR2 SNTAGT come from the germline V gene. The CDR3 totals 13 residues. Trimming left V 5 bases short and J 3 bases short, with 8 bases between. In nucleotides, the CDR3 is TGTGCCAGCAGTCCGGGCCCCAATCAGCCCCAGCATTTT. The encoded protein is CASSPGPNQPQHF.

The table lists this clonotype with a few counts. The chain links TRBV18 to TRBJ2-7, with D hard to call. The CDR3 consists of 14 residues. Germline CDR1 is KGHSH and CDR2 is LQKENI. V was clipped by 6 bases and J by 7 bases, with 19 bases between them. Here the CDR3 DNA reads TGTGCCAGCTCCCTGTTGGCACCCTACGATGAGCAGTACTTC. Amino acids: CASSLLAPYDEQYF. Filled out from reference TRBV18 and TRBJ2-7, the complete variable domain reads NAGVMQNPRHLVRRRGQEARLRCSPMKGHSHVYWYRQLPEEGLKFMVYLQKENIIDESGMPKERFSAEFPKEGPSILRIQQVVRGDSAAYFCASSLLAPYDEQYFGPGTRLTVT.

This clonotype has a handful of counts. The chain uses TRBV29-1 and TRBJ2-5; D may correspond to TRBD1 or TRBD2 (5 bases each). CDR3 size: 15 residues. The V end was cut by 2 bases, the J end by 5 bases, with 18 bases between. Germline lookup yields CDR1 SQVTM and CDR2 ANQGSEA. CDR3: CSVESPGTGLETQYF. CDR3 nucleotides: TGCAGCGTTGAATCCCCGGGAACAGGTCTTGAGACCCAGTACTTC.

This clonotype was observed at least ten times. V usage is TRBV30 and J usage is TRBJ2-2; 8 bases fit TRBD2. CDR1 GTSNPN and CDR2 SVGIG come from the germline V gene (reference sequence). This CDR3 has 17 amino acids. Unmatched junction bases numbered 8, after V lost 0 bases and J lost 2 bases. The CDR3 loop is CAWSVPRTSPNTGELFF. CDR3 nucleotides: TGTGCCTGGAGTGTACCGCGGACTAGCCCCAACACCGGGGAGCTGTTTTTT.